Presented here are 20 T cell receptor beta chains from one specimen sequenced in a study of cytotoxic CD8 clonotypes in ibrutinib-treated CLL. TCRdb keeps only in-frame clones here, not all; method: immunoSEQ multiplex PCR. The sample lists fewer than 400,000 clones; roughly 70% were seen once. The sample here was PBMCs, taken after 36 months of ibrutinib treatment. These receptor sequences come from a human donor with chronic lymphocytic leukemia.

The gene calls are TRBV7-9 and TRBJ2-2; 11 nucleotides align to TRBD2. This CDR3 comprises 16 residues. Germline V gene data show CDR1 as SEHNR and CDR2 as FQNEAQ (reference sequence). Trimming took 3 bases from V and 4 from J; bases not matched to a gene: 4. CDR3 loop: CASSLLAGGATGELFF. The CDR3 region has the DNA TGTGCCAGCAGCTTGCTAGCGGGAGGCGCCACCGGGGAGCTGTTTTTT.

The chain employs TRBV9 and TRBJ2-5, with TRBD2 matching 11 bases. V shed 4 bases and J 5 bases; nucleotides not matched to a gene: 7. Germline loops: CDR1 SGDLS, CDR2 YYNGEE. This CDR3 is built from 15 residues. The CDR3 DNA reads as TGTGCCAGCAGCCCTATACTAGCGGGGGCTGAGACCCAGTACTTC. This encodes CASSPILAGAETQYF.

This clone was counted a single time. The V call is TRBV6-1, the J call TRBJ1-4; D is uncertain. This CDR3 spans 14 amino acids. V lost 1 base and J lost 7, with 10 bases in between. From germline, CDR1 is MNHNS and CDR2 SASEGT. The CDR3 is CASSEVWRSEKLFF. For the CDR3, the DNA is TGTGCCAGCAGTGAAGTGTGGAGGAGTGAAAAACTGTTTTTT.

This chain joins TRBV29-1 and TRBJ2-5; D may be TRBD2 (5 bases). This CDR3 region has 10 residues. From germline, CDR1 is SQVTM and CDR2 ANQGSEA. V was shortened by 6 bases and J by 7 bases, with 9 bases between the two germline ends. In DNA, the CDR3 is TGCAGCGTGAGGGAAGCGACCCAGTACTTC. Translating it yields CSVREATQYF.

This clone was counted between two and nine times. The chain joins TRBV2 to TRBJ2-7, with D maybe TRBD2 (6 bases). CDR1 and CDR2 (germline): SNHLY, FYNNEI. The CDR3 is made up of 13 amino acids. Trimming left V 10 bases short and J 0 bases short, with 13 bases between. As DNA, the CDR3 is TGTGCCACTACTGCGGGGCGCTCCTACGAGCAGTACTTC. It yields the protein CATTAGRSYEQYF.

The rearrangement joins TRBV2 to TRBJ2-3; 8 nucleotides align to TRBD2. The CDR3 covers 14 residues. Germline lookup yields CDR1 SNHLY and CDR2 FYNNEI. V was clipped by 5 bases and J by 4 bases; unmatched bases: 5. The CDR3 loop is CASSRGLASDTQYF. The CDR3 DNA sequence: TGTGCCAGCAGTAGAGGACTAGCATCAGATACGCAGTATTTT.

This chain uses TRBV5-4 with TRBJ2-3; 13 nucleotides match TRBD2. Germline V gene data show CDR1 as SGHNT and CDR2 as YYREEE (reference sequence). With V trimmed by 4 bases and J by 2 bases, 10 bases remained unmatched. CDR3 length: 18 amino acids. CDR3 DNA: TGTGCCAGCAGCCCCGGACTAGCGGGAGCCCACGCCACAGATACGCAGTATTTT. It yields the protein CASSPGLAGAHATDTQYF.

The J gene is TRBJ2-7, the V gene TRBV16; no clear D. Germline V gene lookup returns CDR1 KGHSY and CDR2 FQNENV. With 2 bases removed from V and 0 bases from J, the gap between germline ends came to 5 bases. The CDR3 contains 13 residues. CDR3 DNA sequence: TGTGCCAGCAGCCAAACCATCTCCTACGAGCAGTACTTC. Protein: CASSQTISYEQYF.

In DNA, the CDR3 is TGTGCCAGCAATCCACCCCGGACGGTTGCTTACGAGCAGTACTTC. Translation: CASNPPRTVAYEQYF. The J gene is TRBJ2-7, the V gene TRBV2, with D uncertain. The CDR3 is made up of 15 amino acids. V lost 7 bases and J lost 4, with 20 bases in between. Germline V gene sequence: CDR1 SNHLY, CDR2 FYNNEI.

This clone was counted only a few times. Written as DNA, the CDR3 is TGTGCCAGCAGGACTGCAGTCGTCTACGAGCAGTACTTC. Residues: CASRTAVVYEQYF. The chain is built from TRBV6-1 and TRBJ2-7; D unclear. Germline V gene sequence: CDR1 MNHNS, CDR2 SASEGT. This CDR3 comprises 13 residues. V was cut by 6 bases and J by 3 bases, with 12 bases left in between.

The CDR3 loop reads CARGGAGAEHQPQHF. CDR3 nucleotide sequence: TGTGCCAGGGGCGGGGCAGGGGCTGAACATCAGCCCCAGCATTTT. V is TRBV19 and J is TRBJ1-5; D possibly corresponds to TRBD1 (6 bases). CDR3 length equals 15 residues. The germline CDR1 and CDR2 sequences are LNHDA and SQIVND (reference sequence). With 9 bases removed from V and 5 bases from J, the gap between germline ends came to 20 bases.

The chain combines TRBV19 with TRBJ2-7; 7 nucleotides match TRBD1. J lost 7 bases, V lost 6 bases, and 6 bases had no gene match. The CDR3 spans 12 residues. CDR1 and CDR2 (germline): LNHDA, SQIVND (reference sequence). The CDR3 reads CASRQGLGEQYF. The CDR3 region has the DNA TGTGCCAGTAGACAGGGGCTTGGAGAGCAGTACTTC.

This rearrangement joins TRBV9 to TRBJ2-7; perhaps TRBD1 as D (5 bases). Deletions cut 0 bases from V and 4 bases from J, with 17 bases between. CDR3 length equals 16 residues. Per germline, CDR1 SGDLS and CDR2 YYNGEE. DNA of the CDR3: TGTGCCAGCAGCGTAGGGGGCAGCCCCTTTCAGTACGAGCAGTACTTC. It encodes CASSVGGSPFQYEQYF.

The sample holds a few counts of this clone. The chain employs TRBV13 and TRBJ2-7; D perhaps matches TRBD1 (5 bases). V dropped 7 bases and J dropped 0 bases, with 13 bases sitting between them. This CDR3 comprises 14 residues. CDR1 and CDR2 (germline): PRHDT, FYEKMQ (reference sequence). CDR3 nucleotides: TGTGCCAGCATCCGGTGGGGCATCTCCTACGAGCAGTACTTC. Its protein is CASIRWGISYEQYF. Together with reference TRBV13 and TRBJ2-7, the CDR3 gives the full variable domain: AAGVIQSPRHLIKEKRETATLKCYPIPRHDTVYWYQQGPGQDPQFLISFYEKMQSDKGSIPDRFSAQQFSDYHSELNMSSLELGDSALYFCASIRWGISYEQYFGPGTRLTVT.

V gene TRBV5-4 combines with J gene TRBJ1-4; D ambiguous. This CDR3 contains 16 residues. Germline loops: CDR1 SGHNT, CDR2 YYREEE (reference sequence). Trimming cost V 1 base and J 4 bases, with 14 bases left between them. CDR3 residues: CASSLNPGLVNEKLFF. In nucleotides, the CDR3 is TGTGCCAGCAGCTTGAATCCGGGCCTCGTTAATGAAAAACTGTTTTTT.

The sample holds a few counts of this clone. Other DNA sequences from this sample encode an identical CDR3 as well. CDR3 loop: CASSLAYNEQFF. The CDR3 region has the DNA TGCGCCAGCAGCTTGGCCTACAATGAGCAGTTCTTC. The chain recombines TRBV5-1 with TRBJ2-1, with D uncertain. The V and J ends lost 0 bases and 2 bases respectively, with 0 bases between them. The CDR3 spans 12 residues. The germline V gene has CDR1 SGHRS and CDR2 YFSETQ.

This clone showed up just a few times. The chain joins TRBV19 to TRBJ1-5, with a weak D call TRBD1 (6 bases). Between the trimmed V and J ends, which lost 8 bases and 6 bases, there was a span of 17 bases. The CDR3 length is 14 residues. Germline loops: CDR1 LNHDA, CDR2 SQIVND (reference sequence). The CDR3 reads CASLEAGVAQPQHF. CDR3 coding DNA: TGTGCCAGTCTCGAGGCAGGGGTGGCTCAGCCCCAGCATTTT.

This clone has only a few counts. V usage is TRBV9 and J usage is TRBJ1-2; D gene unclear. The CDR3 has 11 residues. CDR1 SGDLS and CDR2 YYNGEE come from the germline V gene. V was clipped by 5 bases and J by 1 base, with 3 bases between them. As DNA, the CDR3 is TGTGCCAGCAGAGTTAACTATGGCTACACCTTC. Amino acid sequence: CASRVNYGYTF.

This chain uses TRBV4-3 with TRBJ2-6; the match to TRBD1 covers 7 bases. The CDR3 sequence is 19 residues long. V lost 0 bases, J lost 0 bases, and 8 bases stayed unmatched. Per germline, CDR1 LGHNA and CDR2 YSLEER. CDR3 loop: CASSQDGLGQNSGANVLTF. Written as DNA, the CDR3 is TGCGCCAGCAGCCAAGATGGCTTGGGACAGAACTCTGGGGCCAACGTCCTGACTTTC.

This clone has only one observation. The chain carries TRBV11-3 and TRBJ1-1; D is possibly TRBD1 (6 bases). V dropped 4 bases and J dropped 3 bases, with 12 bases sitting between them. Germline V gene sequence: CDR1 SGHNT, CDR2 YENEEA. This CDR3 comprises 14 residues. CDR3 sequence (DNA): TGTGCCAGCAGCTACGGAAGGGGGGACACTGAAGCTTTCTTT. Its translation is CASSYGRGDTEAFF.